The 5 T cell receptor beta chains presented below share a single source sample, sequenced in a study of CD8+CD57+ T cells in acquired aplastic anemia. Genomic DNA, the template, was used for profiling of the TCR beta VDJ and CDR3. TCRdb re-analysed the reads in MiXCR, keeping a single row per CDR3 protein. This repertoire shows about 190,000 distinct CDR3 sequences, 64% found once; its top ten account for 40% to 55%. The material sequenced was sorted CD4+, CD8+, or CD8+CD57+ T cells (not recorded which) from PBMCs. The receptors derive from a human donor with severe aplastic anemia or a healthy control (not recorded which).

The chain recombines TRBV10-2 with TRBJ1-1; TRBD1 is a possible D gene (5 bases). The length of the CDR3 is 17 residues. Trimming pared 0 bases from V and 4 bases from J, leaving 18 bases between. Germline V gene sequence: CDR1 WSHSY, CDR2 SAAADI. The CDR3 is CASSESLEYGRGTEAFF. CDR3 DNA: TGCGCCAGCAGTGAGTCGTTGGAATACGGTAGGGGCACTGAAGCTTTCTTT.

V and J are TRBV9 and TRBJ2-7, with D perhaps TRBD2 (6 bases). The CDR3 spans 15 residues. Trimming removed 0 bases from V and 5 bases from J, with 15 bases in between. The germline gives CDR1 SGDLS, CDR2 YYNGEE. CDR3 nucleotide sequence: TGTGCCAGCAGCGTAGAGTGGACCGGGGAGGACGAGCAGTACTTC. Translating it yields CASSVEWTGEDEQYF. Filled out from reference TRBV9 and TRBJ2-7, the complete variable domain reads DSGVTQTPKHLITATGQRVTLRCSPRSGDLSVYWYQQSLDQGLQFLIQYYNGEERAKGNILERFSAQQFPDLHSELNLSSLELGDSALYFCASSVEWTGEDEQYFGPGTRLTVT.

This clonotype was detected many times. V gene TRBV29-1 combines with J gene TRBJ2-7; 10 bases align to TRBD1. CDR1 is SQVTM, CDR2 ANQGSEA, per germline. Unmatched junction bases numbered 4, after V lost 6 bases and J lost 2 bases. The CDR3 runs to 13 residues. The CDR3 reads CSVAGTGAYEQYF. The CDR3 DNA sequence: TGCAGCGTGGCCGGGACAGGGGCCTACGAGCAGTACTTC.

This clonotype was seen ten or more times. The rearrangement joins TRBV30 to TRBJ1-1, with D hard to call. Germline-derived CDR1 and CDR2 are GTSNPN and SVGIG (reference sequence). Between the trimmed V and J ends, which lost 2 bases and 0 bases, there was a span of 4 bases. The CDR3 contains 12 residues. The CDR3: CAWSPMNTEAFF. The DNA for the CDR3 is TGTGCCTGGAGTCCCATGAACACTGAAGCTTTCTTT.

The CDR3 DNA reads TGTGCCAGCAGCGATGGAGTCCGCTACGAGCAGTACTTC. Its protein is CASSDGVRYEQYF. V usage is TRBV9 and J usage is TRBJ2-7; no reliable D call. Trimming cost V 3 bases and J 3 bases, with 10 bases left between them. The CDR3 totals 13 residues. Germline CDR1 reads SGDLS; CDR2 reads YYNGEE.